This entry features one T cell receptor beta chain sequence. The CDR3 has 17 amino acids. The J segment lost 4 bases and the V segment lost 3 bases, leaving 10 bases of the junction unmatched. In germline, CDR1 is SGHRS, CDR2 YFSETQ. The entry originates in a study of blood T cell repertoires in COVID-19. The authors' processing: How many nucleated cells were present was estimated from reference gene primer amplification. Here immunoSEQ multiplex PCR was the method, and the copy in TCRdb shows in-frame clones only, minus some. The V and J calls and clone size were taken over from that table, and D and trimming were inferred from the DNA. This sample has hundreds of thousands of clones, with approximately 91% found just once.

The chain links TRBV5-1 to TRBJ2-2, with 9 nucleotides matching TRBD1. The receptor's source is a middle-aged man with acute or convalescent COVID-19. The specimen sequenced was peripheral blood. The CDR3 region has the DNA TGCGCCAGCAGCTGGGGAGGACAGGGGCGTATCACCGGGGAGCTGTTTTTT. Translation: CASSWGGQGRITGELFF.